At least ten counts were recorded for the clone carrying this TCR beta chain. Its antigen is undetermined. This sample is drawn from a study of post-analysis software for immune sequencing data. TCR beta cDNA libraries included unique molecular identifiers. About 500,000 cDNA molecules came from roughly 1 to 10 million T cells. TCRdb used MiXCR to reprocess the PCR reads, holding one entry per CDR3 protein. The table lists around 770,000 distinct CDR3 sequences, under 60% of them singletons. Study-wide results and limits: Samples from a shared batch, those prepared together, strongly co-clustered by F measure. Patients had higher frequencies than controls of roughly 5 TRBV segments, including TRBV5-6, TRBV5-1 and TRBV20-1.

This CDR3 is built from 14 residues. Losses at the gene ends were 6 bases for V and 3 bases for J; bases not matched to a gene: 7. CDR1 and CDR2 (germline): SQVTM, ANQGSEA. The rearrangement uses TRBV29-1 and TRBJ2-1; TRBD2 aligns across 8 bases. The receptor comes from a girl aged 5 to 17 with multiple sclerosis. Sample: blood. The CDR3 reads CSVPPGGNYNEQFF. The CDR3 DNA follows: TGCAGCGTCCCACCGGGAGGGAACTACAATGAGCAGTTCTTC.